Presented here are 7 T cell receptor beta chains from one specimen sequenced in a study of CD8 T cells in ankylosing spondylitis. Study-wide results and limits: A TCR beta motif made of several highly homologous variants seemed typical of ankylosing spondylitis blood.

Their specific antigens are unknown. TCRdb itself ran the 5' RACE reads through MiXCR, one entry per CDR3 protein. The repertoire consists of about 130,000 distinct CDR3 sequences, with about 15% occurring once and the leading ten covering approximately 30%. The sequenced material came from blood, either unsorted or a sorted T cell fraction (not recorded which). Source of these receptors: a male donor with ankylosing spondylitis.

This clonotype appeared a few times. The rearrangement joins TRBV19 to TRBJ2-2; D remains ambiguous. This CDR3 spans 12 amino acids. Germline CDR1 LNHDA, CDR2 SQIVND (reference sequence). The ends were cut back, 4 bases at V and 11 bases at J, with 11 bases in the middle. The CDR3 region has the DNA TGTGCCAGTAGTACCCACTCTGGAGAGCTGTTTTTT. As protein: CASSTHSGELFF. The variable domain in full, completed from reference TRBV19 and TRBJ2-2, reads DGGITQSPKYLFRKEGQNVTLSCEQNLNHDAMYWYRQDPGQGLRLIYYSQIVNDFQKGDIAEGYSVSREKKESFPLTVTSAQKNPTAFYLCASSTHSGELFFGEGSRLTVL.

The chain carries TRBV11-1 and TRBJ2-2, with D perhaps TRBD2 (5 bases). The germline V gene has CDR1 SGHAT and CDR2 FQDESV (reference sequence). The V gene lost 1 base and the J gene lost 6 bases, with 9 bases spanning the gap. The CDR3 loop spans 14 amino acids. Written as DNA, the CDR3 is TGTGCCAGCAGCTTAGGGGGAGCGGCCGGGGAGCTGTTTTTT. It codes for CASSLGGAAGELFF.

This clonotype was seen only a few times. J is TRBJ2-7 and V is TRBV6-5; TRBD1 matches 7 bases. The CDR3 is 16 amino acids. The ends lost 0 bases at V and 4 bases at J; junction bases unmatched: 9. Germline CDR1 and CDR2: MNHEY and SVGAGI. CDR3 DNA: TGTGCCAGCAGTTACTCGTCCGGGAACAGGGGTTACGAGCAGTACTTC. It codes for CASSYSSGNRGYEQYF.

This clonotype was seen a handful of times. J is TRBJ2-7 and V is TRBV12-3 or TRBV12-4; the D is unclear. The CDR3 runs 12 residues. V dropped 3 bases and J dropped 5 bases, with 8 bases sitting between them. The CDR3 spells CASSLGWNEQYF. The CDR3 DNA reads TGTGCCAGCAGTTTGGGTTGGAACGAGCAGTACTTC.

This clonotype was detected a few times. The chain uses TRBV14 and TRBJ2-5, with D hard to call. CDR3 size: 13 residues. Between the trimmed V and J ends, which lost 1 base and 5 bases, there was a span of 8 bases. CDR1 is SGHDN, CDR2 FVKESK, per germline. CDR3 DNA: TGTGCCAGCAGCCAAGTAGAATCGGAGACCCAGTACTTC. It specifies CASSQVESETQYF.

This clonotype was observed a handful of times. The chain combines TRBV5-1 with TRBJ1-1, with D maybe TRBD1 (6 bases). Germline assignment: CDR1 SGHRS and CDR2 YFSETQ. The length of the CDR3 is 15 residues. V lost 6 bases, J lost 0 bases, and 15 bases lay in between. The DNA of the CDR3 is TGCGCCAGCACCCCGTGGGGGGGCTTGAACACTGAAGCTTTCTTT. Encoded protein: CASTPWGGLNTEAFF.

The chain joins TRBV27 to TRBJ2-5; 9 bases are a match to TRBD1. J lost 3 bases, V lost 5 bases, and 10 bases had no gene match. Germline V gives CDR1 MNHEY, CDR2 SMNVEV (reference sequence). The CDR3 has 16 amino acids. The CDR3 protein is CASSPIDRGSEETQYF. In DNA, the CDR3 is TGTGCCAGCAGTCCGATTGACAGGGGGTCAGAAGAGACCCAGTACTTC.